A single sample is the source of the 13 T cell receptor beta chains below, sequenced in a study of cytomegalovirus exposure and HLA in healthy donors. Vbeta (60) and Jbeta (13) primers were used in the PCR. Profiling relied on immunoSEQ multiplex PCR, and the TCRdb table lists in-frame clones only, not all of them. The sample carries about 160,000 clones, about four fifths recorded once. The source material was PBMCs. The receptors shown here come from a woman aged 25 to 39 in good health and CMV-seropositive.

The chain combines TRBV7-2 with TRBJ1-2, with 7 positions matching TRBD1. In germline, CDR1 is SGHTA, CDR2 FQGNSA. After removal of 0 bases from V and 2 bases from J, the junction contained 0 bases not matched to a gene. The CDR3 runs 14 residues. The CDR3 here is CASSLATGNYGYTF. In nucleotides, the CDR3 is TGTGCCAGCAGCTTAGCGACAGGGAACTATGGCTACACCTTC.

This chain joins TRBV19 and TRBJ1-1, with 11 bases matching TRBD1. V was pared by 5 bases and J by 6 bases, with 17 bases of the junction left unmatched. The CDR3 runs 18 residues. CDR1 LNHDA and CDR2 SQIVND come from the germline V gene (reference sequence). The CDR3, as DNA: TGTGCCAGTAGTTCCCCCCGGGACAGGGGGGTAATTGGTCCTGAAGCTTTCTTT. This codes for CASSSPRDRGVIGPEAFF.

This clone appeared a few times. This chain connects TRBV4-3 to TRBJ2-1, with TRBD1 matching 7 bases. The germline gives CDR1 LGHNA, CDR2 YSLEER. Losses at the gene ends were 2 bases for V and 3 bases for J; bases not matched to a gene: 7. The length of the CDR3 is 16 residues. The CDR3 nucleotides are TGCGCCAGCAGCCAACAACAGGGGAGCGTCTACAATGAGCAGTTCTTC. Its protein product is CASSQQQGSVYNEQFF.

This chain connects TRBV27 to TRBJ1-6, with D maybe TRBD1 (6 bases). The V end lost 3 bases, the J end lost 12 bases, and 15 bases lay between the germline ends. CDR3 length: 14 residues. The germline V gene encodes CDR1 MNHEY and CDR2 SMNVEV (reference sequence). The CDR3 is CASSFFRQGKPLHF. Here the CDR3 DNA reads TGTGCCAGCAGTTTCTTCCGGCAGGGGAAACCCCTCCACTTT.

There are a few counts of this clone. This sequence joins TRBV29-1 and TRBJ2-7; a possible D gene is TRBD1 (5 bases). The CDR3 is made up of 11 amino acids. The germline V and J ends were trimmed by 3 bases and 12 bases, with 15 bases remaining between them. Germline loops: CDR1 SQVTM, CDR2 ANQGSEA. The chain's CDR3 is CSVEDGAGRYF. The CDR3 DNA reads TGCAGCGTTGAGGATGGGGCCGGACGGTACTTC.

V usage is TRBV2 and J usage is TRBJ2-1, with TRBD2 matching 9 bases. Germline V gene data show CDR1 as SNHLY and CDR2 as FYNNEI. This CDR3 has 14 residues. Trimming removed 8 bases from V and 9 bases from J; junction bases left unmatched: 11. In nucleotides, the CDR3 is TGTGCCAGCGGGGGGGGACTAGCAGTTCTTGAGCAGTTCTTC. Protein sequence: CASGGGLAVLEQFF.

The chain couples TRBV4-2 to TRBJ2-1; the D is unclear. CDR3 length: 15 residues. V was trimmed by 0 bases and J by 0 bases, leaving 6 bases between them. In germline, CDR1 is LGHNA, CDR2 YNFKEQ. CDR3 coding DNA: TGTGCCAGCAGCCAAGAGGCTCTCTCCTACAATGAGCAGTTCTTC. Translating gives CASSQEALSYNEQFF.

The chain uses TRBV6-5 and TRBJ1-2; TRBD1 agrees at 9 bases. V dropped 6 bases and J dropped 8; count of bases not matched to a gene: 10. Germline CDR1 MNHEY, CDR2 SVGAGI. This CDR3 has 14 amino acids. The DNA of the CDR3 is TGTGCCAGCAGATCCGGGACAGGGCTTGGGGGCTACACCTTC. Its translation is CASRSGTGLGGYTF.

A single count supports this clone. This chain uses TRBV27 with TRBJ2-2; the D gene is possibly TRBD2 (7 bases). Between the trimmed V and J ends, which lost 2 bases and 4 bases, there was a span of 14 bases. The CDR3 length is 16 residues. From germline, CDR1 is MNHEY and CDR2 SMNVEV (reference sequence). CDR3 amino acids: CASSLRRGGVTGELFF. In DNA form, the CDR3 reads TGTGCCAGCAGTTTAAGGAGGGGGGGCGTCACCGGGGAGCTGTTTTTT.

The rearrangement joins TRBV7-9 to TRBJ1-1; possibly TRBD1 for D (5 bases). CDR1 is SEHNR and CDR2 is FQNEAQ in the germline V gene (reference sequence). The CDR3 length is 13 residues. Trimming removed 5 bases from V and 3 bases from J, with 10 bases in between. Written as DNA, the CDR3 is TGTGCCAGCAGCCCCCCGGGGGACACTGAAGCTTTCTTT. Its protein product is CASSPPGDTEAFF.

The gene calls are TRBV6-5 and TRBJ2-7; 7 bases agree with TRBD2. Germline V CDR1 and CDR2: MNHEY, SVGAGI. Losses at the gene ends were 8 bases for V and 0 bases for J; bases not matched to a gene: 4. This CDR3 comprises 13 residues. CDR3 coding DNA: TGTGCCAGCCGGGGAGGGAGCTCCTACGAGCAGTACTTC. Translating gives CASRGGSSYEQYF.

The chain is built from TRBV30 and TRBJ1-5; TRBD1 matches at 7 bases. With 2 bases clipped from V and 11 bases from J, the junction kept 9 bases outside the gene matches. The CDR3 consists of 13 residues. The germline CDR1 and CDR2 sequences are GTSNPN and SVGIG (reference sequence). DNA for the CDR3: TGTGCCTGGAGTCGAGGGGGCGGGGAGTCCCAGCATTTT. Its protein product is CAWSRGGGESQHF.

The chain carries TRBV11-2 and TRBJ2-6; D not certain. The germline V and J ends were trimmed by 4 bases and 0 bases, with 7 bases remaining between them. The germline V gene encodes CDR1 SGHAT and CDR2 FQNNGV. This CDR3 is 15 amino acids long. This chain's CDR3 is CASSYQVSGANVLTF. CDR3 nucleotides: TGTGCCAGCAGCTATCAGGTCTCTGGGGCCAACGTCCTGACTTTC.